Listed below are T cell receptor beta chains from one sample, sequenced in a study of blood T cells in healthy people across ages. TCRdb used MiXCR to reprocess the 5' RACE reads, holding one entry per CDR3 protein. The sample consists of 600,000 or so distinct CDR3 sequences, 40% to 50% of them appearing once. Sequenced sample: blood. The receptors shown here come from an elderly man in good health. Each CDR3 is given with its conserved first and last residue. A D gene is named only where the DNA matches it firmly. Some rows have no size entry. The others give once, few or many, or a class for an expanded clone.

J: TRBJ2-5
size: -
length: 18
D: -
V: TRBV10-3
CDR3: CAISGSISRGGIQETQYF
DNA: TGTGCCATCAGTGGGTCCATTTCGAGGGGGGGAATCCAAGAGACCCAGTACTTC

J: TRBJ1-2
size: few
length: 14
D: -
V: TRBV20-1
CDR3: CSARDIRSDYGYTF
DNA: TGCAGTGCTAGAGATATCCGGTCAGACTATGGCTACACCTTC

J: TRBJ2-5
size: few
length: 14
D: TRBD1
V: TRBV12-3/TRBV12-4
CDR3: CASTQTGRRLGQYF
DNA: TGTGCCAGCACCCAGACAGGGCGTCGTCTGGGGCAGTACTTC

J: TRBJ2-5
size: -
length: 13
D: -
V: TRBV7-3
CDR3: CASSVGVGETQYF
DNA: TGTGCCAGCAGCGTAGGGGTGGGGGAGACCCAGTACTTC

J: TRBJ2-1
size: -
length: 15
D: TRBD1
V: TRBV12-3/TRBV12-4
CDR3: CASSLAGQANNEQFF
DNA: TGTGCCAGCAGTTTAGCCGGACAGGCGAACAATGAGCAGTTCTTC

J: TRBJ2-1
size: few
length: 12
D: TRBD2
V: TRBV29-1
CDR3: CSVGTSGREQFF
DNA: TGCAGCGTGGGGACTAGCGGGAGGGAGCAGTTCTTC

J: TRBJ2-7
size: many
length: 16
D: TRBD2
V: TRBV6-5
CDR3: CASSYLGTSGTYEQYF
DNA: TGTGCCAGCAGTTACTTAGGGACTAGCGGGACCTACGAGCAGTACTTC

J: TRBJ2-2
size: few
length: 11
D: -
V: TRBV20-1
CDR3: CSASHTGELFF
DNA: TGCAGTGCTAGCCACACCGGGGAGCTGTTTTTT

J: TRBJ2-7
size: -
length: 12
D: -
V: TRBV7-9
CDR3: CASSSKYYEQYF
DNA: TGTGCCAGCAGCTCGAAATATTACGAGCAGTACTTC

J: TRBJ2-7
size: few
length: 12
D: -
V: TRBV11-2
CDR3: CASSLVENEQYF
DNA: TGTGCCAGCAGCTTAGTCGAGAACGAGCAGTACTTC

J: TRBJ1-2
size: -
length: 14
D: -
V: TRBV4-3
CDR3: CASSLQRGQGGYTF
DNA: TGCGCCAGCAGCCTCCAACGGGGGCAGGGTGGCTACACCTTC

J: TRBJ2-5
size: -
length: 15
D: TRBD1
V: TRBV15
CDR3: CVTSRDPGQGFAQYF
DNA: TGTGTCACCAGCAGAGATCCGGGACAGGGGTTCGCGCAGTACTTC

J: TRBJ2-2
size: -
length: 15
D: TRBD2
V: TRBV12-3/TRBV12-4
CDR3: CASSPGTSFAGELFF
DNA: TGTGCCAGCAGTCCAGGGACTAGCTTCGCCGGGGAGCTGTTTTTT

J: TRBJ2-7
size: many
length: 16
D: TRBD2
V: TRBV6-5
CDR3: CASSSPGTSGTYEQYF
DNA: TGTGCCAGCAGCTCACCCGGGACTAGCGGTACCTACGAGCAGTACTTC